The TCR beta chain described here comes from a study of CD8 T cells in ankylosing spondylitis. Study-level points and caveats: A TCR beta motif of about eight highly homologous variants appeared characteristic of ankylosing spondylitis blood. In synovial fluid and blood from reactive arthritis, some motif variants were previously reported.

Details on this clonotype: As yet, its antigen is unknown.

One entry per CDR3 protein results from TCRdb running MiXCR on the 5' RACE reads. Among fewer than 650,000 distinct CDR3 sequences, 12% were seen once, and the ten largest hold about 6.5%. The CDR3 contains 16 residues. Germline values: CDR1 MNHNS, CDR2 SASEGT. Losses at the gene ends were 4 bases for V and 3 bases for J; bases not matched to a gene: 4. This receptor was identified in a male donor with ankylosing spondylitis. V gene TRBV6-1 combines with J gene TRBJ2-2; the match to TRBD2 covers 11 bases. The sequenced sample consisted of blood, either unsorted or a sorted T cell fraction (not recorded which). The chain's CDR3 is CASSALGLADTGELFF. The CDR3 DNA reads as TGTGCCAGCAGTGCCTTGGGACTAGCGGACACCGGGGAGCTGTTTTTT.